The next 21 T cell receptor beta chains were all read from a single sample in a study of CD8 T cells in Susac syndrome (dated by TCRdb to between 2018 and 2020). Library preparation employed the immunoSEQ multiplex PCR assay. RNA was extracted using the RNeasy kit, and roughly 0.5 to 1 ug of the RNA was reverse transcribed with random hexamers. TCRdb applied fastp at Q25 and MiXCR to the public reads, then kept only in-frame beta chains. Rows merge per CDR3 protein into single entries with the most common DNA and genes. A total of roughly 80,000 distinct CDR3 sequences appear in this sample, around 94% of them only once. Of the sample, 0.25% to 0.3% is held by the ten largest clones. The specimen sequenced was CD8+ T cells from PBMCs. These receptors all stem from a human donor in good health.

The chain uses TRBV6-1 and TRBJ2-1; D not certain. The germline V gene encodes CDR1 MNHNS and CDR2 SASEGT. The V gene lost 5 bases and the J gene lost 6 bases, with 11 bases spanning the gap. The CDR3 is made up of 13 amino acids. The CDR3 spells CASSLAQGNEQFF. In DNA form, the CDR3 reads TGTGCCAGCAGTTTGGCACAAGGCAATGAGCAGTTCTTC.

The CDR3 loop is CASSALTGGETQYF. CDR3 DNA: TGTGCCAGCAGCGCACTGACAGGGGGGGAGACCCAGTACTTC. The chain links TRBV7-9 to TRBJ2-5, with 9 bases that match TRBD1. The ends lost 5 bases at V and 5 bases at J; junction bases unmatched: 6. The CDR3 is 14 residues long. In germline, CDR1 is SEHNR, CDR2 FQNEAQ (reference sequence).

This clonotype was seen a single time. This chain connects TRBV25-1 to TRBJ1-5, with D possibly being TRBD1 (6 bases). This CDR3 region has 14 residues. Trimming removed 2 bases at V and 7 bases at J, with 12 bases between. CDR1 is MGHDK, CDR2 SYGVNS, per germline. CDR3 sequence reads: CASSERSRGQPQHF. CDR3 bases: TGTGCCAGCAGTGAAAGGTCCAGGGGCCAGCCCCAGCATTTT.

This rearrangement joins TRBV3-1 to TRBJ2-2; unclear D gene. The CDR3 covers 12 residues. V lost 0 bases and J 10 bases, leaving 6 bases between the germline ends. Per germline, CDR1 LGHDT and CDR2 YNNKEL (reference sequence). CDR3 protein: CASSQEREELFF. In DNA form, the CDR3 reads TGTGCCAGCAGCCAAGAGAGAGAGGAGCTGTTTTTT.

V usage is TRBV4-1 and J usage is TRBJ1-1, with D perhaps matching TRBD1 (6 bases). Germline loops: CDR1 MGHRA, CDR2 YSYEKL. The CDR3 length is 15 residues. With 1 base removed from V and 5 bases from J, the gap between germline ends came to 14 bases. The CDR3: CASSQVRGAITEAFF. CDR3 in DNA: TGCGCCAGCAGCCAAGTACGGGGGGCCATAACTGAAGCTTTCTTT.

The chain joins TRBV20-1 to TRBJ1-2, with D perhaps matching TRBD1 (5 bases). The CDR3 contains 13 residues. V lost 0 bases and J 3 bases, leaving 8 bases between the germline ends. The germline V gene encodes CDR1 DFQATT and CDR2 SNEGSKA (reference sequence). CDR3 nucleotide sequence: TGCAGTGCTAGAGATCCCAGGGACTATGGCTACACCTTC. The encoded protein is CSARDPRDYGYTF.

Written as DNA, the CDR3 is TGTGCCAGCAGTTTAGGGGTCACAGATACGCAGTATTTT. Translating it yields CASSLGVTDTQYF. The chain combines TRBV27 with TRBJ2-3; unclear D gene. Germline CDR1 MNHEY, CDR2 SMNVEV (reference sequence). This CDR3 contains 13 residues. The V gene lost 2 bases and the J gene lost 2 bases, with 5 bases spanning the gap.

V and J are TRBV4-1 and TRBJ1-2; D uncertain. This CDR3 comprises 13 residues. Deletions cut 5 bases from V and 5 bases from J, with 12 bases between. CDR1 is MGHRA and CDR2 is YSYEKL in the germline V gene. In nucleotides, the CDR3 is TGCGCCAGCAGCGAAGTGGGGTCGTATGGCTACACCTTC. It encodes CASSEVGSYGYTF.

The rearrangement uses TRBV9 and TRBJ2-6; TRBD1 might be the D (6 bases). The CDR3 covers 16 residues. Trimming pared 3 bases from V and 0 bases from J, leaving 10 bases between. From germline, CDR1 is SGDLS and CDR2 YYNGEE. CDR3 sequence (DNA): TGTGCCAGCAGCGCACAGGGCTCCTCTGGGGCCAACGTCCTGACTTTC. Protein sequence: CASSAQGSSGANVLTF.

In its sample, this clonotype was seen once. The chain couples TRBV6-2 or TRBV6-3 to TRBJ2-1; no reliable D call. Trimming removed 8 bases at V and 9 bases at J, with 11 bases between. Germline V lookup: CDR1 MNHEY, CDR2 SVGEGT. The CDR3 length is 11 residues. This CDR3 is CASQRSFEQFF. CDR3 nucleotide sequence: TGTGCCAGCCAACGGTCCTTTGAGCAGTTCTTC.

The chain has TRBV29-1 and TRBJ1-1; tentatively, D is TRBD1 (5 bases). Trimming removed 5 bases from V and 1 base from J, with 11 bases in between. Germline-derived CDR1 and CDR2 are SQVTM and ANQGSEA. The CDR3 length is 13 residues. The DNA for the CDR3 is TGCAGCGTTCTGGGGACGGAGAACACTGAAGCTTTCTTT. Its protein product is CSVLGTENTEAFF.

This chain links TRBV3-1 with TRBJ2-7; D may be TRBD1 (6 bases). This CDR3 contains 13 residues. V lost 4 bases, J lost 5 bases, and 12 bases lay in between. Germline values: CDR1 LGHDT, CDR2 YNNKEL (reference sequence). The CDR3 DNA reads TGTGCCAGCAGCCCCGAAACAGGGAACGAGCAGTACGTC. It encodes CASSPETGNEQYV.

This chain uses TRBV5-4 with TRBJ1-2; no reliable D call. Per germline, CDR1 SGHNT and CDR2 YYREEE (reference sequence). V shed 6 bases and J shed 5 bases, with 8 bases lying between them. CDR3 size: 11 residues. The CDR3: CASTTGYGYTF. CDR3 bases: TGTGCCAGCACTACGGGATATGGCTACACCTTC. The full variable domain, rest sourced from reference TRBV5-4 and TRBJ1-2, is ETGVTQSPTHLIKTRGQQVTLRCSSQSGHNTVSWYQQALGQGPQFIFQYYREEENGRGNFPPRFSGLQFPNYSSELNVNALELDDSALYLCASTTGYGYTFGSGTRLTVV.

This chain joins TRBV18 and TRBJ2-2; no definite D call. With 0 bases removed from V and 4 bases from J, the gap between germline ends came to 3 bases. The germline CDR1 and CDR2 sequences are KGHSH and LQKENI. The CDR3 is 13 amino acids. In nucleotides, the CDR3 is TGTGCCAGCTCACCACCGATCACCGGGGAGCTGTTTTTT. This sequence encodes CASSPPITGELFF.

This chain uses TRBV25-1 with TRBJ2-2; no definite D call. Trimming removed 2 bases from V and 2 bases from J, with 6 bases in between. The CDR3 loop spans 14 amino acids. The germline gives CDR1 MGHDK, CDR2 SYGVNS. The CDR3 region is CASSEGLNTGELFF. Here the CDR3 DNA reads TGTGCCAGCAGTGAAGGGCTTAACACCGGGGAGCTGTTTTTT.

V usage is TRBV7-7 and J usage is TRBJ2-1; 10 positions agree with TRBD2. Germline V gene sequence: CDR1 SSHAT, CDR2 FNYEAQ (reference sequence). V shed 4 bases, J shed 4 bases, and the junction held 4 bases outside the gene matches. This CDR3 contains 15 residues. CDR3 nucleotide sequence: TGTGCCAGCAGCTCGAGTAGCGGGGGGTACAATGAGCAGTTCTTC. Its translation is CASSSSSGGYNEQFF.

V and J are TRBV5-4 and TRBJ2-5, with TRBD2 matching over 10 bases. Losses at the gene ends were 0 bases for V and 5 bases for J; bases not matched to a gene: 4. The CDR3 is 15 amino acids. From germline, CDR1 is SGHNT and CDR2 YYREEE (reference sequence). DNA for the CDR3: TGTGCCAGCAGCTTGGCAGCGGGGGGGCGGGAGACCCAGTACTTC. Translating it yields CASSLAAGGRETQYF.

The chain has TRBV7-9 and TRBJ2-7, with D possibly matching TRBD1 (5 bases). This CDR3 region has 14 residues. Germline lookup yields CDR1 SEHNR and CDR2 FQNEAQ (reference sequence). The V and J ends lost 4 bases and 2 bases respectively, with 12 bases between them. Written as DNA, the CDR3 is TGTGCCAGCAGCTCGCAAACAGGACCCTACGAGCAGTACTTC. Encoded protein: CASSSQTGPYEQYF.

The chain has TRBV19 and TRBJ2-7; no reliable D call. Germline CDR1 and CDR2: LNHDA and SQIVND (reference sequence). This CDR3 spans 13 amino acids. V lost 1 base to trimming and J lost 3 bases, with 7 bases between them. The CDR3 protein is CASSIVQFYEQYF. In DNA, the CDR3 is TGTGCCAGTAGTATAGTTCAATTCTACGAGCAGTACTTC.

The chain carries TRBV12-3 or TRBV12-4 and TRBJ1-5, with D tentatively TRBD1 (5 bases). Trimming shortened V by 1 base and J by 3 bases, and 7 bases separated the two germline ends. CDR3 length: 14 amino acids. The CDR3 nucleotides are TGTGCCAGCAGTTTAGAAGGGGCCAATCAGCCCCAGCATTTT. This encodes CASSLEGANQPQHF.

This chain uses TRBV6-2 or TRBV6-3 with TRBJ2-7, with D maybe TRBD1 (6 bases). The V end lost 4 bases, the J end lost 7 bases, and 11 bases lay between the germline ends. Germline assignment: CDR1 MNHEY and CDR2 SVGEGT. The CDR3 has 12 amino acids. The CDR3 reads CASSLDSREQYV. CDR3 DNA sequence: TGTGCCAGCAGTTTGGACAGCAGGGAGCAGTACGTC.